This TCR beta chain was recovered during a study of human T cells and chemical hapten exposure. TCRdb re-called the RACE reads through MiXCR, storing one row per CDR3 protein. The sample records 300,000 to 450,000 distinct CDR3 sequences, approximately 5% being singletons. Overall study results and limits: Expanded TCRs produced significantly more large CDR3 similarity clusters than controls did.

There are 13 residues in the CDR3. Germline lookup yields CDR1 SQVTM and CDR2 ANQGSEA. Trimming removed 0 bases at V and 2 bases at J, with 7 bases between. As for time point: pre-sensitization, week 0. Treatment: therapeutic diphenylcyclopropenone sensitization with weekly scalp DPC. As concerns this clonotype: Its antigen is still unknown.

The material sequenced was whole blood, taken in connection with sensitization to the hapten diphenylcyclopropenone (DPC). This receptor was identified in a woman between 45 and 65 years old with alopecia areata. Some clones in this sample may be carry-over from other donors' samples. The gene calls are TRBV29-1 and TRBJ1-2; D gene uncertain. The CDR3 DNA is TGCAGCGTTGAAGATGGCAGGAACTATGGCTACACCTTC. Translation: CSVEDGRNYGYTF.